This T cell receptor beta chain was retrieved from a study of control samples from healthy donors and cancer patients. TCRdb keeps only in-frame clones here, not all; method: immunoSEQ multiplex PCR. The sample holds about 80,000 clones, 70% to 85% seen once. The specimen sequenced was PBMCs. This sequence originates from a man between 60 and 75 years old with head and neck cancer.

The CDR3 loop is CASSQGWDQETQYF. CDR3 in DNA: TGTGCCAGCAGCCAAGGTTGGGATCAAGAGACCCAGTACTTC. The chain uses TRBV4-2 and TRBJ2-5; D not certain. V lost 1 base and J 2 bases, leaving 8 bases between the germline ends. This CDR3 is 14 amino acids long. CDR1 is LGHNA and CDR2 is YNFKEQ in the germline V gene.